These 2 T cell receptor beta chains came from one sample sequenced in a study of vaccination and CD4 T cells after COVID-19. Researchers used the Oncomine TCR Beta short-read assay to sequence DNA from cultured CD4+ T cells. TCRdb processed the PCR reads anew with MiXCR; each CDR3 protein has one entry. Of about 20,000 distinct CDR3 sequences detected, approximately 50% appear once; the ten largest clones hold roughly 15%. Treatment given: approximately nine-day PBMC culture with coronavirus spike peptide pools or control peptides (ViraFEST assay). These receptors' targets are unknown. The sequenced sample was CD4+ T cells from blood, cultured in vitro. These receptors all stem from a human donor who had recovered from COVID-19.

The CDR3 sequence is CSPRGFSGEQYF. Here the CDR3 DNA reads TGCAGCCCGCGCGGGTTCAGCGGTGAGCAGTACTTC. The chain combines TRBV20-1 with TRBJ2-7; D might be TRBD2 (5 bases). CDR1 and CDR2 (germline): DFQATT, SNEGSKA (reference sequence). The CDR3 runs to 12 residues.

This chain joins TRBV19 and TRBJ2-2; TRBD1 is a possible D gene (6 bases). V lost 5 bases to trimming and J lost 7 bases, with 11 bases between them. The germline V gene has CDR1 LNHDA and CDR2 SQIVND (reference sequence). The CDR3 sequence is 13 residues long. This CDR3 is CASSANRVGELFF. In DNA, the CDR3 is TGTGCCAGTAGTGCGAACAGGGTCGGGGAGCTGTTTTTT.